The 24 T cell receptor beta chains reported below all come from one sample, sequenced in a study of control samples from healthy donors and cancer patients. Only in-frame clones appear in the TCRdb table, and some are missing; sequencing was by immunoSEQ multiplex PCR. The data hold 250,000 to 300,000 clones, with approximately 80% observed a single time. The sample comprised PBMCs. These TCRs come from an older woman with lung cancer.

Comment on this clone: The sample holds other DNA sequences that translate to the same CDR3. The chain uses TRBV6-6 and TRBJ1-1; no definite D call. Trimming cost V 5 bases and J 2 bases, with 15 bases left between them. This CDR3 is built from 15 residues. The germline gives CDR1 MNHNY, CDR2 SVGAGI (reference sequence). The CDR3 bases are TGTGCCAGCAGTCCCCCTGGAGGGAGTAACACTGAAGCTTTCTTT. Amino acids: CASSPPGGSNTEAFF.

The CDR3 reads CASSVQGSTIYF. The CDR3 DNA reads as TGTGCCAGCAGCGTACAGGGGAGCACCATATATTTT. The rearrangement uses TRBV9 and TRBJ1-3, with D maybe TRBD1 (6 bases). There are 12 residues in the CDR3. V dropped 1 base and J dropped 9 bases, with 8 bases sitting between them. CDR1 and CDR2 from the germline V gene are SGDLS and YYNGEE.

CDR3 nucleotide sequence: TGTGCCACCAGTGACAATCGAAACACCGGGGAGCTGTTTTTT. Its translation is CATSDNRNTGELFF. The chain joins TRBV24-1 to TRBJ2-2, with D unresolved. V lost 4 bases and J 2 bases, leaving 7 bases between the germline ends. The CDR3 length is 14 residues. In germline, CDR1 is KGHDR, CDR2 SFDVKD.

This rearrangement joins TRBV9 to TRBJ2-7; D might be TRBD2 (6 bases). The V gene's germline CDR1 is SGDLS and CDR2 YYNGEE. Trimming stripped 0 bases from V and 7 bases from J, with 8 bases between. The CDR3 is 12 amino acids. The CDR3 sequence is CASSVVGGEQYF. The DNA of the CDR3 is TGTGCCAGCAGCGTAGTGGGGGGTGAGCAGTACTTC.

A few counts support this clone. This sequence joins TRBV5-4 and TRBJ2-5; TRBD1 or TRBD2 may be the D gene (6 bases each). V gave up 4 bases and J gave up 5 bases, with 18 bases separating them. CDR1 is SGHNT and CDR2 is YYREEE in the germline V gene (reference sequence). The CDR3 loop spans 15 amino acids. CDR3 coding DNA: TGTGCCAGCAGCCCTCGTGGAGGGGGGCGGGAGACCCAGTACTTC. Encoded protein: CASSPRGGGRETQYF.

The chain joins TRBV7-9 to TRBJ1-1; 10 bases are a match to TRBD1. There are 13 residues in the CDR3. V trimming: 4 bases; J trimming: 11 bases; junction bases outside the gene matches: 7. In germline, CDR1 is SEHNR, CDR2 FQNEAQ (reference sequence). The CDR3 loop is CASSSGQGVGAFF. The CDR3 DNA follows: TGTGCCAGCAGCTCCGGACAGGGGGTAGGGGCTTTCTTT.

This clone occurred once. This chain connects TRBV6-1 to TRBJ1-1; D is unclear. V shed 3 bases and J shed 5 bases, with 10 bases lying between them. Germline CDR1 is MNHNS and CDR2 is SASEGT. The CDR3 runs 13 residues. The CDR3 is CASSERGRTEAFF. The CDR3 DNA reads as TGTGCCAGCAGTGAGCGGGGTCGGACTGAAGCTTTCTTT.

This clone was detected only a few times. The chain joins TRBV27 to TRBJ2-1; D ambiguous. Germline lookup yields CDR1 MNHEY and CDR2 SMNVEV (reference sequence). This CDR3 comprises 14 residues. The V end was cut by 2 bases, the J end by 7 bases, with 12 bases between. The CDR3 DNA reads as TGTGCCAGCAGTTTAGGGTTCCGGGCAAATGAGCAGTTCTTC. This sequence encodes CASSLGFRANEQFF.

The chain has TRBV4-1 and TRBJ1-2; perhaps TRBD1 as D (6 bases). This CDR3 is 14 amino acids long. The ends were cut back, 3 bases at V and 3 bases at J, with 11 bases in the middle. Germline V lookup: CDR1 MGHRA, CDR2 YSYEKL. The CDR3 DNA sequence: TGCGCCAGCAGCCAGGGGGGCAGTGACTATGGCTACACCTTC. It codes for CASSQGGSDYGYTF.

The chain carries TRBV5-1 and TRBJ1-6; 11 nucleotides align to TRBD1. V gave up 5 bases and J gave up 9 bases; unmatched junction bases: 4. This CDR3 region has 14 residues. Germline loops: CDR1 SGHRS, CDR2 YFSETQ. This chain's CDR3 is CASRGQGDGSPLHF. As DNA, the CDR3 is TGCGCCAGCAGGGGACAGGGGGACGGTTCACCCCTCCACTTT.

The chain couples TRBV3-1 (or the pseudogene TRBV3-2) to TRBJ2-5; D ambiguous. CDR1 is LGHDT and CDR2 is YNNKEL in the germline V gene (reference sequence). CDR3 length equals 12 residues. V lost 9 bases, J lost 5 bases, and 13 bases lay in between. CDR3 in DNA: TGTGCCAGTTCGTCGTCCGGCGAGACCCAGTACTTC. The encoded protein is CASSSSGETQYF.

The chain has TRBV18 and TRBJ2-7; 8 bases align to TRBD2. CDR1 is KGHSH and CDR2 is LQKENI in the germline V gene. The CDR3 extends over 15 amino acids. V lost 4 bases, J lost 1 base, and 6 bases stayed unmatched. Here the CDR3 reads CASSRGLAESYEQYF. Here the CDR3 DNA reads TGTGCCAGCTCACGCGGACTAGCCGAATCCTACGAGCAGTACTTC.

The CDR3: CASSIGRYYGYTF. CDR3 coding DNA: TGTGCCAGTAGTATTGGACGGTACTATGGCTACACCTTC. J is TRBJ1-2 and V is TRBV19, with D hard to call. Germline-derived CDR1 and CDR2 are LNHDA and SQIVND (reference sequence). The CDR3 runs 13 residues. The germline V and J ends were trimmed by 3 bases and 3 bases, with 8 bases remaining between them.

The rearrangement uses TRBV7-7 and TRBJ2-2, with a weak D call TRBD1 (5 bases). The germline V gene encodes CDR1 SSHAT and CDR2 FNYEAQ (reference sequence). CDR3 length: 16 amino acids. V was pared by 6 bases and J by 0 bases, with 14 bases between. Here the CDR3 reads CASSFGLGANTGELFF. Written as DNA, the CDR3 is TGTGCCAGCAGTTTTGGTCTAGGGGCGAACACCGGGGAGCTGTTTTTT.

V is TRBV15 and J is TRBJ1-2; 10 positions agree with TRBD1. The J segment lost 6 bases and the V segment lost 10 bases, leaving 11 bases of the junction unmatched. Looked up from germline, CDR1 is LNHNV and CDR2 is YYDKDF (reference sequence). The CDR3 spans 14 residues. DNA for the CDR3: TGTGCCATCAGGGACAGGGGAGTTCGAAATGGCTACACCTTC. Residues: CAIRDRGVRNGYTF.

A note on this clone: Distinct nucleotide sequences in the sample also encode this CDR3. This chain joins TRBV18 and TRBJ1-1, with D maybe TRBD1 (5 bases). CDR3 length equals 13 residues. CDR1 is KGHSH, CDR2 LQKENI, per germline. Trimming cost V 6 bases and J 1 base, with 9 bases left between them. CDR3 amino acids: CASSRQGNTEAFF. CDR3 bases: TGTGCCAGCTCCCGTCAGGGGAACACTGAAGCTTTCTTT.

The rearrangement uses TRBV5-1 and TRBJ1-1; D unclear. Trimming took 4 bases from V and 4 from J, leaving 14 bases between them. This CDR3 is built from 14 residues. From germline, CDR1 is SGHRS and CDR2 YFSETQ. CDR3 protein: CASSQDPSGTEAFF. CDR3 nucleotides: TGCGCCAGCAGCCAAGACCCGTCCGGCACTGAAGCTTTCTTT.

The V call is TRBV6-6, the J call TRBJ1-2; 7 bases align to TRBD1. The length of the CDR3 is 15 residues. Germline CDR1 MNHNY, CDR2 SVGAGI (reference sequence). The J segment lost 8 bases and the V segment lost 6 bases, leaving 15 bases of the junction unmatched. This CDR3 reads CASSFRQGHLGGYTF. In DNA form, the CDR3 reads TGTGCCAGCAGCTTTCGACAGGGCCACTTGGGAGGCTACACCTTC.

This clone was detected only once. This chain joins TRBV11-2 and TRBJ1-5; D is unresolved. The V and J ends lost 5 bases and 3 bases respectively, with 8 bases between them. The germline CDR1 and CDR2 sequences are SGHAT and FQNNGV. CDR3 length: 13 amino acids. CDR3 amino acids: CASSPETNQPQHF. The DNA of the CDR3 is TGTGCCAGCAGCCCTGAAACCAATCAGCCCCAGCATTTT.

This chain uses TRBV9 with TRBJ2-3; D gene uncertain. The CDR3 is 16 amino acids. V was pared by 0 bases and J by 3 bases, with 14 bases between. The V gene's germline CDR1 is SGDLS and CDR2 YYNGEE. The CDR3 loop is CASSVDLGLGTDTQYF. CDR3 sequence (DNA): TGTGCCAGCAGCGTAGACCTAGGGCTAGGGACAGATACGCAGTATTTT.

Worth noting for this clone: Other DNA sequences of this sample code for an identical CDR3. The CDR3 spells CASSVLAGATDTQYF. Written as DNA, the CDR3 is TGTGCCAGCAGTGTGCTCGCGGGGGCCACAGATACGCAGTATTTT. The chain links TRBV2 to TRBJ2-3; TRBD2 is a possible D gene (7 bases). The CDR3 totals 15 residues. Trimming removed 4 bases at V and 2 bases at J, with 13 bases between. CDR1 and CDR2 (germline): SNHLY, FYNNEI.

CDR3 nucleotides: TGTGCCAGCAGCCCAACGGATCGGGGGAGGACTGAAGCTTTCTTT. It codes for CASSPTDRGRTEAFF. V usage is TRBV7-9 and J usage is TRBJ1-1; D is possibly TRBD1 (5 bases). The V end was cut by 5 bases, the J end by 5 bases, with 18 bases between. The CDR3 covers 15 residues. Germline V gene lookup returns CDR1 SEHNR and CDR2 FQNEAQ (reference sequence).

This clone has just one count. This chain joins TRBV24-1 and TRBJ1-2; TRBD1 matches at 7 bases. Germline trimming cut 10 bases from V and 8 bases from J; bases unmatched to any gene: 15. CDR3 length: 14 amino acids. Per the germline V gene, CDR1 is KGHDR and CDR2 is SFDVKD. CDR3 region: CATAETGKSPGYTF. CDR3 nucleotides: TGTGCCACGGCCGAGACAGGGAAGTCCCCCGGCTACACCTTC.

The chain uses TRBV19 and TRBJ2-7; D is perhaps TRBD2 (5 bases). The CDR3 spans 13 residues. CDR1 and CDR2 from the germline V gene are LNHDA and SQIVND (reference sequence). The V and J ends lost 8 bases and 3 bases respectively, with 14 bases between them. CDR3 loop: CASERPAGYEQYF. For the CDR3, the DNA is TGTGCCAGTGAACGCCCGGCGGGCTACGAGCAGTACTTC. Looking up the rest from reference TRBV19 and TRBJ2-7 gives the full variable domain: DGGITQSPKYLFRKEGQNVTLSCEQNLNHDAMYWYRQDPGQGLRLIYYSQIVNDFQKGDIAEGYSVSREKKESFPLTVTSAQKNPTAFYLCASERPAGYEQYFGPGTRLTVT.